The rows below give T cell receptor beta chains drawn from one sample of a study of T cell repertoires in cytomegalovirus infection. Each CDR3 protein gets one entry after TCRdb re-called the reads with MiXCR. The sample records about 570,000 distinct CDR3 sequences, around two fifths being singletons. Their antigens remain unidentified. Material: cultured PBMCs, obtained from culture after CMV antigen stimulation. The source of these receptors is a human donor in good health (CMV status not recorded). Some clones in this sample may be carry-over from other donors' samples. The CDR3 runs from the conserved cysteine through the conserved F or W. The D gene is left open where the match is weak. Size is omitted from some rows. Given values are once, few, many or a class for expanded clones.

DNA: TGTGCCAGCACAAGGGACAGGGGGCAGGGGTTGGCTTTCTTT
CDR3: CASTRDRGQGLAFF
J: TRBJ1-1
V: TRBV7-2
D: TRBD1
size: .

DNA: TGCAGCGGGATAGCGGGAGAGGACATTCAGTACTTC
CDR3: CSGIAGEDIQYF
J: TRBJ2-4
V: TRBV29-1
D: TRBD2
size: few

DNA: TGCGCCAGCAGTGAAATAGGGCCCTCTGACTATGGCTACACCTTC
CDR3: CASSEIGPSDYGYTF
J: TRBJ1-2
V: TRBV10-2
D: .
size: once

DNA: TGTGCCATCAGCGAGGGGGGGGGGGCCAACACTGAAGCTTTCTTT
CDR3: CAISEGGGANTEAFF
J: TRBJ1-1
V: TRBV10-3
D: .
size: few

DNA: TGCGCCAGCACCCCCAGCATGGCTAGCTCCTACAATGAGCAGTTCTTC
CDR3: CASTPSMASSYNEQFF
J: TRBJ2-1
V: TRBV5-1
D: .
size: .

DNA: TGTGCCAGCAGGAGGAGATTAGCTAACTATGGCTACACCTTC
CDR3: CASRRRLANYGYTF
J: TRBJ1-2
V: TRBV2
D: .
size: few

DNA: TGTGCCAGCAGCTTAGCCCATCTACCCAATGAGCAGTTCTTC
CDR3: CASSLAHLPNEQFF
J: TRBJ2-1
V: TRBV7-8
D: .
size: .

DNA: TGTGCCAGCACCCAAGACACGTATCGGTCCGAGCAGTTCTTC
CDR3: CASTQDTYRSEQFF
J: TRBJ2-1
V: TRBV6-6
D: .
size: .

DNA: TGTGCCACCAGCAGAGATATCGGGGGCGACAATGAGCAGTTCTTC
CDR3: CATSRDIGGDNEQFF
J: TRBJ2-1
V: TRBV15
D: .
size: .

DNA: TGTGCCAGCAGCTTAGGGGGCCCCTTCCCCCATGAGCAGTTCTTC
CDR3: CASSLGGPFPHEQFF
J: TRBJ2-1
V: TRBV7-2
D: .
size: few

DNA: TGTGCCAGCAGTCCTACGGGATGGGGGAGGGGGAGCAATCAGCCCCAGCATTTT
CDR3: CASSPTGWGRGSNQPQHF
J: TRBJ1-5
V: TRBV6-1
D: .
size: few

DNA: TGTGCCAGCAGCCCTCCTACGGGAGCGGGAGAGACCCAGTACTTC
CDR3: CASSPPTGAGETQYF
J: TRBJ2-5
V: TRBV3-1
D: .
size: .

DNA: TGCAGTGCTAGGACAGGAGGGCAGCCCCAGCATTTT
CDR3: CSARTGGQPQHF
J: TRBJ1-5
V: TRBV20-1
D: .
size: few

DNA: TGTGCCAGCAGACACTATGAGGGTTATAGCAATCAGCCCCAGCATTTT
CDR3: CASRHYEGYSNQPQHF
J: TRBJ1-5
V: TRBV6-1
D: .
size: few

DNA: TGTGCCAGCAGCTTAGGGTTAGCTTGGCAAGAGACCCAGTACTTC
CDR3: CASSLGLAWQETQYF
J: TRBJ2-5
V: TRBV7-2
D: .
size: .

DNA: TGTGCCAGCAGCGATAGAGTGGGGGATAGCAATCAGCCCCAGCATTTT
CDR3: CASSDRVGDSNQPQHF
J: TRBJ1-5
V: TRBV5-6
D: .
size: .

DNA: TGTGCCAGCTCACGGGGCAGTTCCAATGAAAAACTGTTTTTT
CDR3: CASSRGSSNEKLFF
J: TRBJ1-4
V: TRBV18
D: .
size: .

DNA: TGTGCCAGCAGTTTCATACAGGGGGGTCGACACGAGCAGTACTTC
CDR3: CASSFIQGGRHEQYF
J: TRBJ2-7
V: TRBV28
D: TRBD1
size: .

DNA: TGTGCCAGCAGCTTAGTACGGGTTCCTTACTATGGCTACACCTTC
CDR3: CASSLVRVPYYGYTF
J: TRBJ1-2
V: TRBV7-2
D: .
size: .

DNA: TGTGCCAGCAGCCAACAGGACTCGGGGAGGGATGAGCAGTTCTTC
CDR3: CASSQQDSGRDEQFF
J: TRBJ2-1
V: TRBV7-8
D: TRBD2
size: once

DNA: TGTGCCAGCAGGAGAGCAGGAAGCAATCAGCCCCAGCATTTT
CDR3: CASRRAGSNQPQHF
J: TRBJ1-5
V: TRBV6-2/TRBV6-3
D: .
size: .

DNA: TGTGCCAGCAGTCCCTTTATCCTCGGTCCGTGGAGGTATACTGAAGCTTTCTTT
CDR3: CASSPFILGPWRYTEAFF
J: TRBJ1-1
V: TRBV6-5
D: .
size: .

DNA: TGCGCCAGCACTGAGTCTATGGTCAGCGAGCAGTACTTC
CDR3: CASTESMVSEQYF
J: TRBJ2-7
V: TRBV10-2
D: .
size: once

DNA: TGTGCCAGCAGTGAACGACCGGTCGGGGCCGGAGGGACCCAGTACTTC
CDR3: CASSERPVGAGGTQYF
J: TRBJ2-5
V: TRBV25-1
D: .
size: few

DNA: TGTGCCAGCAGCTTATATGCGAGCTCCTACAATGAGCAGTTCTTC
CDR3: CASSLYASSYNEQFF
J: TRBJ2-1
V: TRBV7-2
D: .
size: few